A single T cell receptor beta chain is shown here with its context. How the authors handled the data: The assay estimated nucleated cells by amplifying reference gene primers. The table came from immunoSEQ multiplex PCR; TCRdb's copy has only in-frame clones and leaves some out. From that table come the V and J calls and clone size; the DNA was used to work out D and trimming. This sample yields some 150,000 clones, of which roughly 84% are seen a single time; approximately 2.6% belongs to the top ten. These data come from a study of blood T cell repertoires in COVID-19. Study context: PBMCs, B-cell-depleted T cells, or T cells were the source of the cDNA or gDNA that made up the material.

The ends were cut back, 0 bases at V and 1 base at J, with 16 bases in the middle. Germline V gene sequence: CDR1 SGHKS, CDR2 YYEKEE (reference sequence). The CDR3 spans 17 residues. The clonotype was recovered from a human donor with acute or convalescent COVID-19. The donor label of this sample is uncertain. Material for sequencing was peripheral blood. The chain employs TRBV5-5 and TRBJ1-1; TRBD1 is a possible D gene (5 bases). The CDR3 spells CASSLAGGGPTNTEAFF. The DNA for the CDR3 is TGTGCCAGCAGCTTGGCGGGGGGAGGGCCCACGAACACTGAAGCTTTCTTT.